This TCR beta chain was observed in a study of blood T cell repertoires in COVID-19. Study-wide context: PBMCs, B-cell-depleted T cells, or T cells provided the cDNA or gDNA that made up the material.

Here immunoSEQ multiplex PCR was the method, and the copy in TCRdb shows in-frame clones only, minus some. The sample shows some 48,000 clones, around 83% of them seen only once. Between the trimmed V and J ends, which lost 0 bases and 6 bases, there was a span of 18 bases. Germline V lookup: CDR1 SGDLS, CDR2 YYNGEE. The CDR3 is 16 residues long. The sample holds one count of this clone. The sequencing sample was made of peripheral blood. The chain has TRBV9 and TRBJ1-1; D perhaps matches TRBD1 (5 bases). The receptor was isolated from a human donor in a cohort sampled during active COVID-19. The CDR3 DNA sequence: TGTGCCAGCAGCGTAGGGGCGTCAGGGTTTCGGGCTGAAGCTTTCTTT. Translated, it gives CASSVGASGFRAEAFF.